Listed below are T cell receptor beta chains from one sample, sequenced in a study of Ad26.COV2.S vaccination and SARS-CoV-2 variants. Profiled with immunoSEQ multiplex PCR; TCRdb holds only in-frame clones, not every one. The sample has roughly 320,000 clones; more than 70% are singletons. The sample in question was peripheral blood, obtained in a trial of Ad26.COV2.S vaccine versus placebo. The receptors here all came from a person between 18 and 65 years old who received the Ad26.COV2.S COVID-19 vaccine or a placebo. Both conserved end residues are part of each CDR3. Fields, in order: clone size, J gene, D gene, V gene, CDR3 protein, CDR3 DNA. A D gene is named only where the DNA matches it firmly. Size tells how often a clone was seen (once, few, many) or the class of an expanded clone, and some rows leave it out.

- TRBJ2-3 - TRBV30 CAWEPRRASTDTQYF TGTGCCTGGGAGCCCCGGAGGGCCAGCACAGATACGCAGTATTTT
once TRBJ2-4 TRBD1 TRBV18 CASSWTGGVFQYF TGTGCCAGCTCATGGACAGGGGGAGTATTTCAGTACTTC
- TRBJ2-7 TRBD2 TRBV30 CAWSQVWASGGAWGSYEQYF TGTGCCTGGAGTCAAGTCTGGGCTAGCGGGGGGGCCTGGGGGTCCTACGAGCAGTACTTC
- TRBJ2-5 - TRBV12-3/TRBV12-4 CASSEAETQYF TGTGCCAGCAGCGAGGCAGAGACCCAGTACTTC
- TRBJ1-2 - TRBV2 CASIEGGGPYGYTF TGTGCCAGCATTGAAGGGGGAGGACCCTATGGCTACACCTTC
- TRBJ1-1 - TRBV9 CASSVGDSWGTEAFF TGTGCCAGCAGCGTAGGGGATTCCTGGGGGACTGAAGCTTTCTTT
once TRBJ1-1 - TRBV25-1 CASSLGGNTEAFF TGTGCCAGCAGCTTGGGGGGGAACACTGAAGCTTTCTTT
- TRBJ1-5 - TRBV19 CASSQGNQPQHF TGTGCCAGTAGCCAGGGGAATCAGCCCCAGCATTTT
- TRBJ2-1 TRBD1 TRBV5-1 CASSLNYRGSSYNEQFF TGCGCCAGCAGCTTAAACTACAGGGGGAGCTCCTACAATGAGCAGTTCTTC
- TRBJ1-2 - TRBV6-5 CASKYSYDYTF TGTGCCAGCAAGTACAGTTACGACTACACCTTC